This T cell receptor beta chain was sequenced in a study of control samples from healthy donors and cancer patients. Clones were read by immunoSEQ multiplex PCR, and TCRdb kept only the in-frame ones, dropping some. The sample lists about 85,000 clones; around nine tenths were seen once. The V gene lost 6 bases and the J gene lost 0 bases, with 14 bases spanning the gap. This CDR3 is built from 15 residues. Looked up from germline, CDR1 is MDHEN and CDR2 is SYDVKM. This clonotype was sampled from a woman in her sixties or seventies in good health. The sample taken for sequencing was blood. The J gene is TRBJ1-1, the V gene TRBV28; perhaps TRBD1 as D (5 bases). Written as DNA, the CDR3 is TGTGCCAGCAGGTCCGGGGGTTTTATGAACACTGAAGCTTTCTTT. It is translated as CASRSGGFMNTEAFF. The full variable domain, rest sourced from reference TRBV28 and TRBJ1-1, is DVKVTQSSRYLVKRTGEKVFLECVQDMDHENMFWYRQDPGLGLRLIYFSYDVKMKEKGDIPEGYSVSREKKERFSLILESASTNQTSMYLCASRSGGFMNTEAFFGQGTRLTVV.